This TCR beta chain originates from a study of cytomegalovirus exposure and HLA in healthy donors. Study results and caveats: Immune exposure data for these donors was limited to CMV serostatus. Within a later analysis, the majority of CMV-associated TCR beta chains appeared HLA-restricted. Under in vitro conditions, three CMV-associated chains were confirmed as specific for CMV antigens. Donors belonging to an Asian-associated ancestry cluster reportedly showed fewer N-insertions in productive TCRs than the approximately 670-donor mean, according to what a later analysis found.

The study ran its PCR with 60 Vbeta and 13 Jbeta primers. The method was immunoSEQ multiplex PCR; TCRdb's version includes in-frame clones alone and lacks a portion of them. The sample contains around 150,000 clones, roughly 77% of which appear only once. As to this clone: Its target is not known.

CDR3 size: 15 residues. The rearrangement links TRBV21-1 to TRBJ2-3; no check of the table's D call, TRBD1, against the DNA was made. TRBV21-1 is a recognized pseudogene. The sequence came from a man aged 25 to 40 in good health and CMV-seronegative. Source material: PBMCs. The CDR3 sequence is CASSKGAGDTDTQYF. CDR3 nucleotide sequence: TGTGCCAGCAGCAAAGGGGCAGGGGACACAGATACGCAGTATTTT.